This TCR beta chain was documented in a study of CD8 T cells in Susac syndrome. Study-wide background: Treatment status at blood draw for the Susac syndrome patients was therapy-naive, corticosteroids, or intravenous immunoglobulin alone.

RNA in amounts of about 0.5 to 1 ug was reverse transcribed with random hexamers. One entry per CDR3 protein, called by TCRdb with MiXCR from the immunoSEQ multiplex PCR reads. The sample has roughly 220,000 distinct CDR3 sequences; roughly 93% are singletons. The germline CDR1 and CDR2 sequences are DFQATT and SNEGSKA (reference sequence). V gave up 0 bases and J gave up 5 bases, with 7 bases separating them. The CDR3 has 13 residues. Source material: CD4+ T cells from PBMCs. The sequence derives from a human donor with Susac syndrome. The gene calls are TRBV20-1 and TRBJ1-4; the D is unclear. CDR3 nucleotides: TGCAGTGCTAGAGATCAGACAAATGAAAAACTGTTTTTT. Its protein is CSARDQTNEKLFF.